This TCR beta chain was profiled in a study of OX40 agonist ivuxolimab in advanced cancers. Study summary: Dose-escalation patients' cancers were hepatocellular carcinoma, melanoma, renal cell or head and neck cancer. In three patients, partial responses were observed, one with hepatocellular carcinoma and two with cutaneous melanoma. Study outcomes and limitations: Clonal expansion from baseline to week 6 occurred in both CD4+ and CD8+ T cells.

CDR3 length: 17 amino acids. The junction had 10 bases not matched to a gene; V was cut back by 7 bases and J by 0 bases. CDR1 is SGHVS, CDR2 FQNEAQ, per germline. Generated by immunoSEQ multiplex PCR, the TCRdb table keeps only in-frame clones and is missing some. The sample carries about 48,000 clones, around 90% recorded once. About this clone: The antigen remains undetermined.

This receptor was obtained from an adult with an advanced solid tumor such as melanoma, head and neck, liver or kidney cancer. The chain is built from TRBV7-8 and TRBJ1-5, with 9 bases fitting TRBD1. The sample here was CD4+ or CD8+ T cells sorted from blood, taken in a trial of the OX40 agonist ivuxolimab. The CDR3 DNA is TGTGCCAGCACCCCGACAGGGGGGCGTTATAGCAATCAGCCCCAGCATTTT. Residues: CASTPTGGRYSNQPQHF.